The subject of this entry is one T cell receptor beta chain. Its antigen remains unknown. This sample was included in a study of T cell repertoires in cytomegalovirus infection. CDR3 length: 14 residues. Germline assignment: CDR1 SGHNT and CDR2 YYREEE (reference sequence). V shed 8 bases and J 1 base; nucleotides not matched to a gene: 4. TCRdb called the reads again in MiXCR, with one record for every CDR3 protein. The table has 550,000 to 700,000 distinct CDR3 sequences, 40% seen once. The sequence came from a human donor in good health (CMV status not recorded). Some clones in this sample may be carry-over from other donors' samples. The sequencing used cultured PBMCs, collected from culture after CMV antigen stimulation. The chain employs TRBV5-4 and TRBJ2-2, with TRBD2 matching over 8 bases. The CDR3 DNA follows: TGTGCCAGTACCGGGACTAGGAACACCGGGGAGCTGTTTTTT. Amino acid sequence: CASTGTRNTGELFF.